The present T cell receptor beta chain was sequenced within a study of identical twins. Whole-study results and caveats: With monozygotic twins, out-of-frame TCR alpha sharing exceeded what models estimated.

This clonotype has only a few counts. The target antigen is unknown. TCRdb re-called the 5' RACE reads through MiXCR, storing one row per CDR3 protein. Altogether 1.5 million to 2 million distinct CDR3 sequences are present, under 35% being singletons, with the ten largest covering 0.25% to 0.3%. The sequence came from a newborn girl in good health. The sequencing input was cord blood.

The CDR3 DNA sequence: TGTGCCAGCAGTTCGTCTACGGGACTAGCGGGAGACAATGAGCAGTTCTTC. Translation gives CASSSSTGLAGDNEQFF. This chain uses TRBV12-3 or TRBV12-4 with TRBJ2-1, with 14 positions matching TRBD2. The CDR3 runs 17 residues. Trimming cost V 4 bases and J 5 bases; bases outside gene matches: 7.